This T cell receptor beta chain is drawn from a study of cytomegalovirus exposure and HLA in healthy donors. Notes on the study in general: The study carried out a later analysis of TCR beta sequences. It associated 15,000 to 20,000 of them with specific HLA alleles at a false discovery rate of 0.05.

13 Jbeta primers and 60 Vbeta primers were used for the PCR. TCRdb's table, derived via immunoSEQ multiplex PCR, lists solely in-frame clones and lacks some. This sample has about 82,000 clones; roughly 61% occur once, and the top ten carry approximately 15%. Germline-derived CDR1 and CDR2 are MNHEY and SVGAGI. With 4 bases removed from V and 9 bases from J, the gap between germline ends came to 9 bases. The CDR3 sequence is 11 residues long. This clone was counted a few times. What it recognizes is unknown. The TCR originated in a middle-aged woman in good health and CMV-seropositive. The sequenced material came from PBMCs. The chain employs TRBV6-5 and TRBJ1-2; a possible D gene is TRBD1 (5 bases). CDR3 in amino acids: CASSSSGSYTF. The CDR3 DNA reads TGTGCCAGCAGTTCATCAGGGAGCTACACCTTC.